These 31 T cell receptor beta chains originate from one sample sequenced in a study of T cell responses to AZD1222 COVID-19 vaccine. The data were produced by immunoSEQ multiplex PCR, yet TCRdb's version contains in-frame clones alone and is incomplete. The sample has about 140,000 clones; just over 90% are singletons. The starting material was peripheral blood, obtained 28 days after the second AZD1222 dose. These receptors were collected from an adult who received the AZD1222 COVID-19 vaccine.

The genes are TRBV27 and TRBJ1-2; 8 bases are a match to TRBD1. Germline lookup yields CDR1 MNHEY and CDR2 SMNVEV (reference sequence). With V trimmed by 3 bases and J by 1 base, 7 bases remained unmatched. This CDR3 spans 16 amino acids. CDR3 sequence reads: CASSFAGTGLNYGYTF. CDR3 bases: TGTGCCAGCAGTTTTGCCGGGACAGGACTTAACTATGGCTACACCTTC.

The rearrangement uses TRBV7-8 and TRBJ2-2; 8 nucleotides match TRBD2. CDR1 SGHVS and CDR2 FQNEAQ come from the germline V gene. The CDR3 consists of 16 residues. J gave up 0 bases and V 5 bases, and 5 bases lay outside the gene matches. CDR3 bases: TGTGCCAGCAGCGCCTTAGCGGGAACGAACACCGGGGAGCTGTTTTTT. The encoded protein is CASSALAGTNTGELFF.

CDR3 sequence: CASRRNLWGRNQPQHF. For the CDR3, the DNA is TGTGCCAGCAGGCGAAATTTATGGGGGCGCAATCAGCCCCAGCATTTT. The rearrangement uses TRBV27 and TRBJ1-5, with D possibly TRBD1 on 6 matching bases. The CDR3 loop spans 16 amino acids. Germline assignment: CDR1 MNHEY and CDR2 SMNVEV (reference sequence). V shed 6 bases and J shed 2 bases, with 17 bases lying between them.

The genes are TRBV2 and TRBJ1-4, with D possibly matching TRBD1 (5 bases). The V gene lost 8 bases and the J gene lost 3 bases, with 16 bases spanning the gap. The V gene's germline CDR1 is SNHLY and CDR2 FYNNEI. The length of the CDR3 is 15 residues. Written as DNA, the CDR3 is TGTGCCAGCCAGACCAGGTCGGGGGCTAATGAAAAACTGTTTTTT. This translates into CASQTRSGANEKLFF.

This rearrangement joins TRBV5-4 to TRBJ2-5; unclear D gene. From germline, CDR1 is SGHNT and CDR2 YYREEE (reference sequence). CDR3 size: 15 residues. Trimming shortened V by 2 bases and J by 2 bases, and 13 bases separated the two germline ends. The CDR3 region is CASSFAPGRQETQYF. The CDR3 coding sequence is TGTGCCAGCAGCTTTGCGCCCGGCAGACAAGAGACCCAGTACTTC.

The V gene is TRBV27, the J gene TRBJ2-7; possibly TRBD2 for D (6 bases). CDR1 and CDR2 from the germline V gene are MNHEY and SMNVEV (reference sequence). CDR3 length equals 14 residues. The germline V and J ends were trimmed by 2 bases and 3 bases, with 11 bases remaining between them. The CDR3 is CASSLSLGGYEQYF. The DNA of the CDR3 is TGTGCCAGCAGTTTAAGTCTCGGGGGCTACGAGCAGTACTTC.

CDR3 bases: TGTGCCACCGGACGGACAGGGAGTGAAGCTTTCTTT. As protein: CATGRTGSEAFF. This chain connects TRBV24-1 to TRBJ1-1; TRBD1 aligns across 8 bases. Trimming removed 9 bases from V and 7 bases from J; junction bases left unmatched: 6. The germline gives CDR1 KGHDR, CDR2 SFDVKD. The CDR3 is 12 residues long.

Written as DNA, the CDR3 is TGTGCCAGCAGCTTAGTCGCGCTAACTAGCACAGATACGCAGTATTTT. Translated, it gives CASSLVALTSTDTQYF. The chain uses TRBV11-2 and TRBJ2-3, with unresolved D. This CDR3 region has 16 residues. Germline V CDR1 and CDR2: SGHAT, FQNNGV. Trimming took off 1 base at V and 0 bases at J, with 11 bases between the two ends.

V usage is TRBV27 and J usage is TRBJ1-5; possibly TRBD1 for D (5 bases). The CDR3 is 13 amino acids. Looked up from germline, CDR1 is MNHEY and CDR2 is SMNVEV (reference sequence). Trimming pared 8 bases from V and 7 bases from J, leaving 15 bases between. DNA for the CDR3: TGTGCCAGCGCCGAAGGGGTGAGGCAGCCCCAGCATTTT. The encoded protein is CASAEGVRQPQHF.

This clone came up once. The chain employs TRBV7-6 and TRBJ1-1; D is unresolved. Trimming stripped 1 base from V and 5 bases from J, with 8 bases between. The CDR3 consists of 13 residues. Germline V gives CDR1 SGHVS, CDR2 FNYEAQ. CDR3 DNA sequence: TGTGCCAGCAGCTTAGAGTCAAGGACTGAAGCTTTCTTT. It encodes CASSLESRTEAFF.

V gene TRBV19 combines with J gene TRBJ2-3; perhaps TRBD2 as D (5 bases). Germline V gene data show CDR1 as LNHDA and CDR2 as SQIVND (reference sequence). The length of the CDR3 is 15 residues. Trimming took 6 bases from V and 2 from J, leaving 15 bases between them. The CDR3 here is CASSILSGDTDTQYF. The DNA of the CDR3 is TGTGCCAGTAGCATACTAAGCGGAGACACAGATACGCAGTATTTT.

The gene calls are TRBV3-1 (or the pseudogene TRBV3-2) and TRBJ1-2; D perhaps matches TRBD1 (6 bases). The ends were cut back, 5 bases at V and 8 bases at J, with 12 bases in the middle. Per germline, CDR1 LGHDT and CDR2 YNNKEL (reference sequence). The CDR3 is made up of 12 amino acids. The CDR3 loop is CASSRDIYGYTF. CDR3 nucleotides: TGTGCCAGCAGCAGGGACATCTACGGCTACACCTTC.

The chain combines TRBV24-1 with TRBJ2-7; D gene unclear. Germline values: CDR1 KGHDR, CDR2 SFDVKD. The ends were cut back, 1 base at V and 0 bases at J, with 6 bases in the middle. This CDR3 is 14 amino acids long. The CDR3 sequence is CATSDFLSSYEQYF. Written as DNA, the CDR3 is TGTGCCACCAGTGATTTCCTTAGCTCCTACGAGCAGTACTTC.

The count of this clone is one. V usage is TRBV5-5 and J usage is TRBJ1-1; 8 positions match TRBD1. CDR1 SGHKS and CDR2 YYEKEE come from the germline V gene (reference sequence). The CDR3 has 15 residues. J gave up 1 base and V 4 bases, and 6 bases lay outside the gene matches. The DNA for the CDR3 is TGTGCCAGCAGCAGCACAGGACAGGGGAACACTGAAGCTTTCTTT. This encodes CASSSTGQGNTEAFF. The entire variable domain, with the rest obtained from reference TRBV5-5 and TRBJ1-1, is as follows: DAGVTQSPTHLIKTRGQQVTLRCSPISGHKSVSWYQQVLGQGPQFIFQYYEKEERGRGNFPDRFSARQFPNYSSELNVNALLLGDSALYLCASSSTGQGNTEAFFGQGTRLTVV.

This clone has just one count. The gene calls are TRBV6-5 and TRBJ2-1; 8 nucleotides match TRBD1. Germline trimming cut 7 bases from V and 3 bases from J; bases unmatched to any gene: 5. This CDR3 region has 14 residues. CDR1 is MNHEY, CDR2 SVGAGI, per germline. The CDR3 nucleotides read TGTGCCAGCAAGGACAGGGCCGGCTACAATGAGCAGTTCTTC. This encodes CASKDRAGYNEQFF.

The chain recombines TRBV6-5 with TRBJ2-1; 12 nucleotides align to TRBD1. The CDR3 runs 16 residues. The ends lost 4 bases at V and 6 bases at J; junction bases unmatched: 7. Germline-derived CDR1 and CDR2 are MNHEY and SVGAGI. CDR3 DNA sequence: TGTGCCAGCAGTTTAATACCGGGACAGGGGGCCAATGAGCAGTTCTTC. Its protein product is CASSLIPGQGANEQFF.

This clone was detected only once. The chain is built from TRBV19 and TRBJ2-1, with D uncertain. Germline-derived CDR1 and CDR2 are LNHDA and SQIVND (reference sequence). The CDR3 consists of 12 residues. The V and J ends lost 3 bases and 13 bases respectively, with 13 bases between them. CDR3 sequence (DNA): TGTGCCAGTAGTATTGGGGTAATGGGACAGTTCTTC. It yields the protein CASSIGVMGQFF.

The V call is TRBV28, the J call TRBJ2-1; D remains unclear. The V end was cut by 2 bases, the J end by 0 bases, with 11 bases between. Per the germline V gene, CDR1 is MDHEN and CDR2 is SYDVKM. CDR3 length: 16 amino acids. The CDR3 sequence: CASSLPEISSYNEQFF. The CDR3 DNA follows: TGTGCCAGCAGTTTACCCGAGATCAGCTCCTACAATGAGCAGTTCTTC.

The V gene is TRBV7-2, the J gene TRBJ2-7; D is undetermined. Germline CDR1 reads SGHTA; CDR2 reads FQGNSA. This CDR3 is 12 amino acids long. V gave up 4 bases and J gave up 2 bases, with 6 bases separating them. CDR3 protein: CASSSPTYEQYF. The CDR3, as DNA: TGTGCCAGCAGCTCCCCCACCTACGAGCAGTACTTC.

Worth noting for this clone: Other DNA sequences from this sample encode an identical CDR3 as well. The gene calls are TRBV2 and TRBJ1-5; D gene uncertain. V was cut by 6 bases and J by 4 bases, with 7 bases left in between. This CDR3 has 12 amino acids. The germline CDR1 and CDR2 sequences are SNHLY and FYNNEI. The CDR3 is CASSGSNQPQHF. CDR3 DNA sequence: TGTGCCAGCAGCGGGAGTAATCAGCCCCAGCATTTT.

This clone has only a few counts. The V call is TRBV6-2 or TRBV6-3, the J call TRBJ2-3; 7 bases are a match to TRBD2. This CDR3 comprises 14 residues. Trimming removed 1 base from V and 4 bases from J; junction bases left unmatched: 2. Germline V gives CDR1 MNHEY, CDR2 SVGEGT. The DNA for the CDR3 is TGTGCCAGCAGTTACTTGGGGAGGGCAGATACGCAGTATTTT. It codes for CASSYLGRADTQYF.

The J gene is TRBJ1-4, the V gene TRBV6-6; D is undetermined. The CDR3 loop spans 14 amino acids. Germline assignment: CDR1 MNHNY and CDR2 SVGAGI (reference sequence). Between the trimmed V and J ends, which lost 2 bases and 4 bases, there was a span of 8 bases. The CDR3 sequence: CASSYRALNEKLFF. CDR3 nucleotide sequence: TGTGCCAGCAGTTACAGGGCCCTTAATGAAAAACTGTTTTTT.

Here the CDR3 DNA reads TGCGCCAGCGAAGGGTCCCTAGCGGGGGACAATGAGCAGTTCTTC. Translation: CASEGSLAGDNEQFF. This chain uses TRBV5-1 with TRBJ2-1, with 10 bases aligning to TRBD2. Germline trimming cut 7 bases from V and 5 bases from J; bases unmatched to any gene: 9. The length of the CDR3 is 15 residues. Germline V gene lookup returns CDR1 SGHRS and CDR2 YFSETQ. Supplemented by reference TRBV5-1 and TRBJ2-1, the full variable domain reads KAGVTQTPRYLIKTRGQQVTLSCSPISGHRSVSWYQQTPGQGLQFLFEYFSETQRNKGNFPGRFSGRQFSNSRSEMNVSTLELGDSALYLCASEGSLAGDNEQFFGPGTRLTVL.

A remark on this clone: The sample holds other DNA sequences that translate to the same CDR3. This chain uses TRBV3-1 (or the pseudogene TRBV3-2) with TRBJ1-2; D is perhaps TRBD1 (5 bases). CDR3 length equals 14 residues. The V gene lost 4 bases and the J gene lost 1 base, with 10 bases spanning the gap. Germline CDR1 LGHDT, CDR2 YNNKEL (reference sequence). In DNA, the CDR3 is TGTGCCAGCAGCCCACCCGGGGGTAACTATGGCTACACCTTC. It codes for CASSPPGGNYGYTF.

The chain is built from TRBV19 and TRBJ1-1; D unresolved. This CDR3 region has 17 residues. Germline CDR1 is LNHDA and CDR2 is SQIVND (reference sequence). Trimming left V 0 bases short and J 1 base short, with 15 bases between. The DNA of the CDR3 is TGTGCCAGTAGTATAGACCCCTCATTTCCTGGGAACACTGAAGCTTTCTTT. Protein: CASSIDPSFPGNTEAFF.

The chain recombines TRBV29-1 with TRBJ2-7, with no clear D. The V end lost 3 bases, the J end lost 3 bases, and 12 bases lay between the germline ends. The CDR3 covers 13 residues. Germline CDR1 and CDR2: SQVTM and ANQGSEA. The CDR3 sequence is CSVESSIDYEQYF. The DNA of the CDR3 is TGCAGCGTTGAGAGCTCGATTGACTACGAGCAGTACTTC.

This rearrangement joins TRBV3-1 (or the pseudogene TRBV3-2) to TRBJ2-1; D gene uncertain. V was trimmed by 3 bases and J by 0 bases, leaving 15 bases between them. Germline V CDR1 and CDR2: LGHDT, YNNKEL (reference sequence). This CDR3 is built from 17 residues. The CDR3 DNA is TGTGCCAGCAGCCAGCCCGAGGCGGCGAGCTCCTACAATGAGCAGTTCTTC. This encodes CASSQPEAASSYNEQFF.

This sequence joins TRBV7-9 and TRBJ2-3; the match to TRBD2 covers 7 bases. J lost 1 base, V lost 3 bases, and 4 bases had no gene match. Germline V gene lookup returns CDR1 SEHNR and CDR2 FQNEAQ (reference sequence). The CDR3 length is 15 residues. CDR3 bases: TGTGCCAGCAGCTTTTTGGCGGGGGGCACAGATACGCAGTATTTT. Protein: CASSFLAGGTDTQYF.

The chain is built from TRBV5-4 and TRBJ2-1; TRBD2 matches at 10 bases. This CDR3 is 15 amino acids long. CDR1 and CDR2 (germline): SGHNT, YYREEE (reference sequence). Trimming removed 3 bases from V and 5 bases from J; junction bases left unmatched: 5. CDR3 residues: CASSYASGGHNEQFF. The CDR3 region has the DNA TGTGCCAGCAGCTATGCTAGCGGGGGACACAATGAGCAGTTCTTC.

The rearrangement uses TRBV28 and TRBJ2-3, with TRBD1 identical over 7 bases. V shed 1 base, J shed 4 bases, and the junction held 2 bases outside the gene matches. CDR3 length: 14 amino acids. The germline V gene encodes CDR1 MDHEN and CDR2 SYDVKM. DNA for the CDR3: TGTGCCAGCAGTTTATTGACAGGGCCAGATACGCAGTATTTT. Protein: CASSLLTGPDTQYF.

The rearrangement joins TRBV3-1 (or the pseudogene TRBV3-2) to TRBJ2-7; 9 bases are shared with TRBD2. V trimming: 1 base; J trimming: 5 bases; junction bases outside the gene matches: 6. CDR3 size: 15 residues. Germline CDR1 is LGHDT and CDR2 is YNNKEL (reference sequence). The CDR3 loop is CASSQVAGVVHEQYF. CDR3 DNA: TGTGCCAGCAGCCAAGTAGCGGGAGTAGTCCACGAGCAGTACTTC.